This TCR beta chain was found in a study of OX40 agonist ivuxolimab in advanced cancers. Overall study context: Participants averaged roughly 60 years of age (range roughly 23 to 79) and were around 80% male. Having had anti-PD-1, anti-PD-L1 or anti-CTLA-4 therapy before was allowed, and over 35% had some. Whole-study findings and limits: By week 6 at 0.1 to 3.0 mg/kg, blood CD4+ and CD8+ T cells had expanded clonally.

Patients had blood sampled at baseline and again on cycle 4 day 1 and cycle 7 day 1. The CDR3 totals 13 residues. The germline V gene has CDR1 SGHVS and CDR2 FQNEAQ. V lost 1 base and J lost 10; bases outside the gene matches: 5. In the case of this clone: Its antigen is unknown.

The repertoire was sequenced with immunoSEQ multiplex PCR; TCRdb's copy has only in-frame clones and lacks some. The table has around 46,000 clones, about 89% seen once. The source material was CD4+ or CD8+ T cells sorted from blood, sampled in a trial of the OX40 agonist ivuxolimab. This chain uses TRBV7-8 with TRBJ1-2; 8 bases agree with TRBD1. This TCR derives from an adult with an advanced solid tumor such as melanoma, head and neck, liver or kidney cancer. CDR3 amino acids: CASSLGTGGPYTF. DNA for the CDR3: TGTGCCAGCAGCTTAGGTACAGGGGGTCCCTACACCTTC.